One sample yielded the 3 T cell receptor beta chains listed below, sequenced in a study of blood T cell repertoires in COVID-19. Assay: immunoSEQ multiplex PCR; the TCRdb copy retains only in-frame clones and omits some. The repertoire holds about 110,000 clones, with approximately 85% as singletons. The specimen sequenced was peripheral blood. The receptors derive from a human donor in a cohort sampled during active COVID-19.

This chain connects TRBV5-4 to TRBJ1-3, with D possibly TRBD1 on 5 matching bases. The CDR3 extends over 17 amino acids. Per germline, CDR1 SGHNT and CDR2 YYREEE (reference sequence). V lost 0 bases, J lost 1 base, and 14 bases lay in between. This CDR3 is CASSLGGGGPSGNTIYF. CDR3 DNA sequence: TGTGCCAGCAGCTTGGGTGGGGGGGGACCTTCTGGAAACACCATATATTTT.

V is TRBV5-1 and J is TRBJ2-2; no firm D call. The CDR3 loop spans 14 amino acids. Germline CDR1 reads SGHRS; CDR2 reads YFSETQ. V lost 4 bases and J lost 0, with 7 bases in between. CDR3 loop: CASSLNPNTGELFF. Written as DNA, the CDR3 is TGCGCCAGCAGCCTAAACCCGAACACCGGGGAGCTGTTTTTT.

The V and J genes are TRBV29-1 and TRBJ1-4, with 7 positions matching TRBD1. The V gene's germline CDR1 is SQVTM and CDR2 ANQGSEA. The junction had 7 bases not matched to a gene; V was cut back by 4 bases and J by 8 bases. The CDR3 contains 13 residues. Here the CDR3 reads CSVVGTVREKLFF. CDR3 bases: TGCAGCGTTGTGGGGACAGTTCGGGAAAAACTGTTTTTT.